These 10 T cell receptor beta chains came from one sample sequenced in a study of blood T cell repertoires in COVID-19. Produced via immunoSEQ multiplex PCR; TCRdb's table is partial and in-frame only. The table lists fewer than 200,000 clones, approximately 84% of them singletons. The sample comprised peripheral blood. The receptors shown here come from a woman aged 45-65 years with COVID-19, enrolled during active disease.

This chain links TRBV27 with TRBJ2-1; TRBD2 agrees at 7 bases. With 2 bases clipped from V and 6 bases from J, the junction kept 7 bases outside the gene matches. CDR1 and CDR2 from the germline V gene are MNHEY and SMNVEV (reference sequence). The CDR3 sequence is 15 residues long. The CDR3 nucleotides are TGTGCCAGCAGTTTAAACTGGGGGGGTATCAATGAGCAGTTCTTC. It is translated as CASSLNWGGINEQFF.

V gene TRBV19 combines with J gene TRBJ2-1; TRBD2 is a possible D gene (5 bases). CDR1 LNHDA and CDR2 SQIVND come from the germline V gene (reference sequence). Trimming left V 5 bases short and J 7 bases short, with 6 bases between. The CDR3 length is 11 residues. CDR3 in amino acids: CASSEGNEQFF. The CDR3 nucleotides are TGTGCCAGTAGTGAGGGAAATGAGCAGTTCTTC.

Comment on this clone: This may stem from a read error, because a much larger clone lies one nucleotide away. The identical CDR3 is also encoded by other nucleotide sequences in the sample. The J gene is TRBJ2-7, the V gene TRBV19, with 10 bases lining up with TRBD1. This CDR3 has 14 residues. The junction had 2 bases not matched to a gene; V was cut back by 0 bases and J by 6 bases. Germline lookup yields CDR1 LNHDA and CDR2 SQIVND (reference sequence). The CDR3 loop reads CASSIEDRGTEQYF. CDR3 in DNA: TGTGCCAGTAGTATAGAGGACAGGGGGACCGAGCAGTACTTC.

The genes are TRBV2 and TRBJ2-3, with 11 bases lining up with TRBD1. The germline CDR1 and CDR2 sequences are SNHLY and FYNNEI. The junction had 1 base not matched to a gene; V was cut back by 1 base and J by 4 bases. This CDR3 comprises 15 residues. For the CDR3, the DNA is TGTGCCAGCAGTGAAGGGGACAGGGGGTCAGATACGCAGTATTTT. Translating it yields CASSEGDRGSDTQYF.

This clone turned up a few times. The rearrangement joins TRBV6-5 to TRBJ1-1, with D possibly TRBD1 on 6 matching bases. The V and J ends lost 2 bases and 11 bases respectively, with 12 bases between them. Germline values: CDR1 MNHEY, CDR2 SVGAGI. CDR3 length: 12 residues. The CDR3 DNA is TGTGCCAGCAGTTACCAGGGGAGGGACGCTTTCTTT. It codes for CASSYQGRDAFF.

This chain joins TRBV3-1 (or the pseudogene TRBV3-2) and TRBJ1-3, with 10 bases aligning to TRBD1. The trim removed 3 bases at V and 5 bases at J, leaving 4 bases unmatched. Germline values: CDR1 LGHDT, CDR2 YNNKEL (reference sequence). The length of the CDR3 is 15 residues. The CDR3 is CASSQTTGGRNTIYF. CDR3 bases: TGTGCCAGCAGCCAGACGACAGGGGGCAGAAACACCATATATTTT.

The V and J genes are TRBV7-3 and TRBJ2-1, with a tentative D call TRBD1 (6 bases). V was cut by 6 bases and J by 4 bases, with 19 bases left in between. The CDR3 is 16 residues long. Germline CDR1 reads SGHTA; CDR2 reads FQGTGA. The DNA of the CDR3 is TGTGCCAGCAGTACAGGGCAGGGGACGGGTTACAATGAGCAGTTCTTC. It specifies CASSTGQGTGYNEQFF. Variable domain in full (rest from reference TRBV7-3 and TRBJ2-1): GAGVSQTPSNKVTEKGKYVELRCDPISGHTALYWYRQSLGQGPEFLIYFQGTGAADDSGLPNDRFFAVRPEGSVSTLKIQRTERGDSAVYLCASSTGQGTGYNEQFFGPGTRLTVL.

Comment on this clone: One end of the junction does not line up with germline, which may come from a read error. This sequence joins TRBV7-7 and TRBJ2-5; 13 nucleotides line up with TRBD2. The length of the CDR3 is 15 residues. Germline V gene lookup returns CDR1 SSHAT and CDR2 FNYEAQ (reference sequence). DNA of the CDR3: TGTGCTAGCAGCAAGGGACTAGCGGGACAAGAGACCCAGTACTTC. It translates to CASSKGLAGQETQYF.

This rearrangement joins TRBV6-9 to TRBJ1-4; 10 bases match TRBD1. The V segment lost 7 bases and the J segment 6 bases; nucleotides outside the gene matches: 8. Germline-derived CDR1 and CDR2 are MNHGY and SVAAGI. The CDR3 covers 15 residues. CDR3 sequence: CASISGTGEDEKLFF. The CDR3 DNA sequence: TGTGCCAGCATTTCTGGGACAGGGGAGGATGAAAAACTGTTTTTT.

The chain links TRBV19 to TRBJ1-4; D is undetermined. V shed 6 bases and J shed 0 bases, with 8 bases lying between them. The CDR3 contains 14 residues. Germline-derived CDR1 and CDR2 are LNHDA and SQIVND (reference sequence). The CDR3 protein is CASRIRATNEKLFF. The CDR3 DNA is TGTGCCAGTAGAATCCGGGCAACTAATGAAAAACTGTTTTTT.